This TCR beta chain derives from a study of low-dose radiotherapy and immunotherapy resistance in tumors. TRAV- and TRBV-specific primers primed first-strand cDNA, covering alpha and beta chains. Both a constant-region primer and a V-primer adapter served to amplify TCRs across 15 to 25 PCR cycles. One entry per CDR3 protein results from TCRdb running MiXCR on the reads. The sample lists around 18,000 distinct CDR3 sequences, about 74% occurring once. Per germline, CDR1 MNHEY and CDR2 SVGEGT. V was cut by 6 bases and J by 1 base, with 15 bases left in between. The CDR3 covers 15 residues. Every donor was treated with nivolumab, ipilimumab, aspirin, low-dose cyclophosphamide and also low-dose radiotherapy.

The sequence derives from a human donor with advanced metastatic prostate, ovarian, gallbladder or colorectal cancer (not recorded which). This table probably holds off-target reads from a library built for another chain. The rearrangement uses TRBV6-2 or TRBV6-3 and TRBJ1-1, with D possibly TRBD1 on 6 matching bases. Here the CDR3 reads CASRRNLQGNTEAFF. The CDR3 DNA follows: TGTGCCAGCAGAAGAAATTTACAGGGGAACACTGAAGCTTTCTTT.